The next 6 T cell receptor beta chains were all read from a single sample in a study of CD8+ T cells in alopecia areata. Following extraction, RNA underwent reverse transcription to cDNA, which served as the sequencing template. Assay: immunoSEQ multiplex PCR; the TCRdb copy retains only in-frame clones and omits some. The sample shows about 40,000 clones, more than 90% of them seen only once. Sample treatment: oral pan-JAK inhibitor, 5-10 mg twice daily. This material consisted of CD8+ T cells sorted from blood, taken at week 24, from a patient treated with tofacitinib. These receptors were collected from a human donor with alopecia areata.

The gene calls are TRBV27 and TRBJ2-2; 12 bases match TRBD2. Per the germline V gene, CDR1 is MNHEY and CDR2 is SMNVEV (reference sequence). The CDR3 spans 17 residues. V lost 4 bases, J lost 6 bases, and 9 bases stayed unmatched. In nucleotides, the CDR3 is TGTGCCAGCAGTTCCATTTCTAGCGGGGGGGCCCCCGGGGAGCTGTTTTTT. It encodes CASSSISSGGAPGELFF.

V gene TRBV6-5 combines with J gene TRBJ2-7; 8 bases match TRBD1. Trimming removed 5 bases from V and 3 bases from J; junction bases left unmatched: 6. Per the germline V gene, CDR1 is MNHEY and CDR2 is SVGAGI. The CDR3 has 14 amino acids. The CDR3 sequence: CASSPDRVGYEQYF. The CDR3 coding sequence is TGTGCCAGCAGTCCGGACAGGGTAGGCTACGAGCAGTACTTC.

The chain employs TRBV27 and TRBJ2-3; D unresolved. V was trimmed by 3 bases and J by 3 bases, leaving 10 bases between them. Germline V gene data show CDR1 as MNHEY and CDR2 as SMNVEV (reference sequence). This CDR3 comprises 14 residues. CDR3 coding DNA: TGTGCCAGCAGTTTCCGGAGAGAAACAGATACGCAGTATTTT. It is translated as CASSFRRETDTQYF.

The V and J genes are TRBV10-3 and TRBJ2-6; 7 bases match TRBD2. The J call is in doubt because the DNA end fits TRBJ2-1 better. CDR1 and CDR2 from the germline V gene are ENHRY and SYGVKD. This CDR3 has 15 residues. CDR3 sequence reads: CAISAASGLGDEQFF. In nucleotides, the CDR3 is TGTGCCATCAGCGCCGCGAGCGGACTAGGGGATGAGCAGTTCTTC.

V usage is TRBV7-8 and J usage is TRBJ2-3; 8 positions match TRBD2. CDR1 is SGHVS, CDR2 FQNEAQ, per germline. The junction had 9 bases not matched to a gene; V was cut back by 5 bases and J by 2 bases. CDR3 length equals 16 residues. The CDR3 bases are TGTGCCAGCAGCGACATAGCGGGGATGAACACAGATACGCAGTATTTT. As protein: CASSDIAGMNTDTQYF.

The DNA of the CDR3 is TGTGCCAGCAGCTTTGGGGGTAGTAATCAGCCCCAGCATTTT. It yields the protein CASSFGGSNQPQHF. This chain joins TRBV5-5 and TRBJ1-5; D might be TRBD1 (5 bases). V lost 2 bases and J lost 4, with 10 bases in between. Germline V gene sequence: CDR1 SGHKS, CDR2 YYEKEE (reference sequence). The CDR3 runs to 14 residues.